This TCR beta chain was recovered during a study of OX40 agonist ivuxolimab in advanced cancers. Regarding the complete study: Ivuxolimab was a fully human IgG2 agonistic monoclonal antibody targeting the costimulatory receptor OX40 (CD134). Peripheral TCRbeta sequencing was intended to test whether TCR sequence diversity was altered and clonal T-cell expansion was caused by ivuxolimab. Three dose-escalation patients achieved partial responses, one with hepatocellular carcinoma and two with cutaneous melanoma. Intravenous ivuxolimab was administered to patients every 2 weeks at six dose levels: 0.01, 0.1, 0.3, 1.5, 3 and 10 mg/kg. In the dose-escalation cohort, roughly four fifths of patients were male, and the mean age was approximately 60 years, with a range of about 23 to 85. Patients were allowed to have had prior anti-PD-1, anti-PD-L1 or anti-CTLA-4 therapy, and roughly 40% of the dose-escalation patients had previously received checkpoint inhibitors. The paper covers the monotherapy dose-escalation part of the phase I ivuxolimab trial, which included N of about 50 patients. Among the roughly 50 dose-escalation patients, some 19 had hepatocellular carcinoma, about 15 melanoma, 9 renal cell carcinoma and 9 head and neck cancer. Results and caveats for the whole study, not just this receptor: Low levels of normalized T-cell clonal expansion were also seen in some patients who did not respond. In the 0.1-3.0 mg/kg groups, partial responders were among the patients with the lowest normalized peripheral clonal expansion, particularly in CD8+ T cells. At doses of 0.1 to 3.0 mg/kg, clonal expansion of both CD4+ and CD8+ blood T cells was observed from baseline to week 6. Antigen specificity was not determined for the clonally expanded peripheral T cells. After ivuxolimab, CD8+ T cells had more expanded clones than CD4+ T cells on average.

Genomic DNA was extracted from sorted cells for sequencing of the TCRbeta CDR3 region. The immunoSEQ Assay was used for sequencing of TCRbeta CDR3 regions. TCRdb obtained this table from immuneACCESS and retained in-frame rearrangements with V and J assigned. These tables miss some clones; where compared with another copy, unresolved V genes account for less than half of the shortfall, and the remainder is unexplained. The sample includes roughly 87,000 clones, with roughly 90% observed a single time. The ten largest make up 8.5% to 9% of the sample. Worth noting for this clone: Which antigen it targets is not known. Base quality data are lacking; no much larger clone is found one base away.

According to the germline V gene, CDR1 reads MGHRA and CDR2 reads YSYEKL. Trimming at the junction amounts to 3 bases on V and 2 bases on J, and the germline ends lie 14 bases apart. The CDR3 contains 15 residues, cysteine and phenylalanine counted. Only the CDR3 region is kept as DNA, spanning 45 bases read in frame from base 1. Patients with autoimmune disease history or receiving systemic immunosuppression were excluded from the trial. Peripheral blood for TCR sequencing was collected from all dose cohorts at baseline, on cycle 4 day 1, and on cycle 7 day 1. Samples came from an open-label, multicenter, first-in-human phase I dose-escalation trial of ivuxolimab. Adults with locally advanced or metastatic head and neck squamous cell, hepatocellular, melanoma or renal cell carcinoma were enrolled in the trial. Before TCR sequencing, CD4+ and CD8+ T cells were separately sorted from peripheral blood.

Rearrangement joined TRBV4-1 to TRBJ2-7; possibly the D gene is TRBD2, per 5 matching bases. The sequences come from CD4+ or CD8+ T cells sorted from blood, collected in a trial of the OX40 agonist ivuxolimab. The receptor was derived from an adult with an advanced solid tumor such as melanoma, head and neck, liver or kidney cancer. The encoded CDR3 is CASSHVSGETYEQYF. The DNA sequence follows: TGCGCCAGCAGCCATGTATCTGGGGAGACCTACGAGCAGTACTTC.